This passage covers 30 T cell receptor beta chains from one sample sequenced in a study of cytomegalovirus exposure and HLA in healthy donors listed by TCRdb under 2017. Libraries were made using the immunoSEQ multiplex PCR assay. The multiplex PCR relied on a mix of 60 forward primers for TCR Vbeta segments and 13 reverse primers for TCR Jbeta segments. Imported from immuneACCESS, the table was reduced by TCRdb to in-frame sequences with V and J called. These copies leave out some clones; in studies compared against another copy, an unresolved V gene accounts for under half, and the cause of the remainder is not known. Within this sample are approximately 150,000 clones, with around 74% of them counted one time only. The ten largest clonotypes hold roughly 6.7% of the sample. Sequenced: PBMCs. Every receptor here comes from a man between 45 and 60 years old in good health and CMV-seropositive.

This chain joins TRBV7-3 and TRBJ1-5; D might be TRBD1 (6 bases). The V end lost 2 bases, the J end lost 5 bases, and 7 bases lay between the germline ends. Germline CDR1 reads SGHTA; CDR2 reads FQGTGA. The length of the CDR3 is 13 residues. The CDR3 bases are TGTGCCAGCAGCTTAGAGGGGGATCAGCCCCAGCATTTT. It specifies CASSLEGDQPQHF.

The V call is TRBV6-4, the J call TRBJ2-3, with TRBD2 as a possible D gene (6 bases). Trimming shortened V by 4 bases and J by 1 base, and 15 bases separated the two germline ends. Germline V CDR1 and CDR2: MRHNA, SNTAGT. CDR3 length: 16 amino acids. CDR3 in amino acids: CASSVVSGGGTDTQYF. The CDR3 coding sequence is TGTGCCAGCAGTGTTGTTTCCGGAGGGGGCACAGATACGCAGTATTTT.

This chain connects TRBV28 to TRBJ2-1; perhaps TRBD2 as D (5 bases). Between the trimmed V and J ends, which lost 7 bases and 4 bases, there was a span of 17 bases. Germline V gene data show CDR1 as MDHEN and CDR2 as SYDVKM. This CDR3 spans 15 amino acids. The CDR3 DNA follows: TGTGCCAGCACGGCAGCGGCGATCCGATACAATGAGCAGTTCTTC. This translates into CASTAAAIRYNEQFF.

The chain has TRBV6-5 and TRBJ2-7; 7 nucleotides align to TRBD1. This CDR3 region has 14 residues. Trimming took 8 bases from V and 6 from J; bases not matched to a gene: 13. Per germline, CDR1 MNHEY and CDR2 SVGAGI. The CDR3: CASSPDRVKGEQYF. CDR3 nucleotide sequence: TGTGCCAGCTCGCCCGACAGGGTAAAAGGCGAGCAGTACTTC.

The gene calls are TRBV6-6 and TRBJ2-5; a weak D match, TRBD2 (6 bases). The J call may be wrong; the DNA end is better matched by TRBJ2-7. The CDR3 is 14 residues long. Germline CDR1 reads MNHNY; CDR2 reads SVGAGI (reference sequence). CDR3 amino acids: CASSYSSGSYEQYF. The CDR3 DNA reads TGTGCCAGCAGTTACAGCAGCGGGTCCTACGAGCAGTACTTC.

In this sample, this clone turned up a few times. CDR3 region: CASSGWLAGYEQYF. The CDR3, as DNA: TGTGCCAGCAGTGGATGGCTAGCGGGTTACGAGCAGTACTTC. The genes are TRBV2 and TRBJ2-7; TRBD2 matches at 8 bases. Germline V gene lookup returns CDR1 SNHLY and CDR2 FYNNEI. V shed 4 bases, J shed 4 bases, and the junction held 6 bases outside the gene matches. This CDR3 has 14 residues. The full variable domain, completed using reference TRBV2 and TRBJ2-7, is EPEVTQTPSHQVTQMGQEVILRCVPISNHLYFYWYRQILGQKVEFLVSFYNNEISEKSEIFDDQFSVERPDGSNFTLKIRSTKLEDSAMYFCASSGWLAGYEQYFGPGTRLTVT.

This rearrangement joins TRBV5-1 to TRBJ2-3; 7 bases align to TRBD2. Losses at the gene ends were 4 bases for V and 4 bases for J; bases not matched to a gene: 3. Germline loops: CDR1 SGHRS, CDR2 YFSETQ. This CDR3 region has 13 residues. In DNA form, the CDR3 reads TGCGCCAGCAGCCCGACTAGCTCAGATACGCAGTATTTT. The encoded protein is CASSPTSSDTQYF.

This chain joins TRBV7-9 and TRBJ1-6; maybe TRBD1 (6 bases). Germline V gives CDR1 SEHNR, CDR2 FQNEAQ (reference sequence). The CDR3 sequence is 15 residues long. Trimming pared 6 bases from V and 4 bases from J, leaving 13 bases between. The CDR3 loop is CASSRWTEYNSPLHF. CDR3 DNA: TGTGCCAGCAGTAGGTGGACAGAATATAATTCACCCCTCCACTTT.

V usage is TRBV7-8 and J usage is TRBJ1-4; D gene ambiguous. V was shortened by 0 bases and J by 7 bases, with 15 bases between the two germline ends. The germline V gene has CDR1 SGHVS and CDR2 FQNEAQ. CDR3 length equals 16 residues. For the CDR3, the DNA is TGTGCCAGCAGCTTAGCCGAGTCTGGAGTTGGTGAAAAACTGTTTTTT. It translates to CASSLAESGVGEKLFF.

The CDR3 sequence is CASSPAGTAFYEQYF. In DNA form, the CDR3 reads TGTGCCAGCTCACCCGCCGGGACAGCCTTCTACGAGCAGTACTTC. The chain carries TRBV18 and TRBJ2-7; 7 positions agree with TRBD1. The V and J ends lost 3 bases and 3 bases, in that order; junction bases with no gene match: 8. This CDR3 spans 15 amino acids. Germline CDR1 is KGHSH and CDR2 is LQKENI.

V gene TRBV6-1 combines with J gene TRBJ2-3; 7 bases are shared with TRBD2. The CDR3 has 16 amino acids. Germline V gives CDR1 MNHNS, CDR2 SASEGT. J gave up 2 bases and V 3 bases, and 8 bases lay outside the gene matches. CDR3 DNA: TGTGCCAGCAGTGACCCGGGGACTACAAACACAGATACGCAGTATTTT. Translated, it gives CASSDPGTTNTDTQYF.

V usage is TRBV29-1 and J usage is TRBJ2-4; 8 nucleotides match TRBD2. The germline V gene encodes CDR1 SQVTM and CDR2 ANQGSEA. CDR3 length: 14 amino acids. Losses at the gene ends were 7 bases for V and 5 bases for J; bases not matched to a gene: 10. The chain's CDR3 is CSAGGAGDENIQYF. CDR3 DNA sequence: TGCAGCGCCGGGGGGGCAGGGGACGAAAACATTCAGTACTTC.

The chain combines TRBV5-1 with TRBJ2-2, with 12 bases lining up with TRBD2. Trimming removed 4 bases from V and 1 base from J; junction bases left unmatched: 8. The CDR3 runs 18 residues. Germline V lookup: CDR1 SGHRS, CDR2 YFSETQ. The CDR3 sequence: CASSTSLLAGGNTGELFF. CDR3 DNA sequence: TGCGCCAGCAGCACCAGTTTACTAGCGGGAGGGAACACCGGGGAGCTGTTTTTT.

CDR3 region: CASSLGWTSGRDTQYF. CDR3 in DNA: TGTGCCAGCAGCTTAGGGTGGACTAGCGGGAGAGATACGCAGTATTTT. The chain joins TRBV7-8 to TRBJ2-3; 13 bases fit TRBD2. V lost 1 base and J lost 5; bases outside the gene matches: 3. The CDR3 covers 16 residues. Germline V CDR1 and CDR2: SGHVS, FQNEAQ. The full variable domain, its missing parts supplied by reference TRBV7-8 and TRBJ2-3, is GAGVSQSPRYKVAKRGQDVALRCDPISGHVSLFWYQQALGQGPEFLTYFQNEAQLDKSGLPSDRFFAERPEGSVSTLKIQRTQQEDSAVYLCASSLGWTSGRDTQYFGPGTRLTVL.

The genes are TRBV14 and TRBJ1-4; D call uncertain. This CDR3 comprises 17 residues. The V end was cut by 0 bases, the J end by 5 bases, with 16 bases between. Germline V gives CDR1 SGHDN, CDR2 FVKESK. DNA for the CDR3: TGTGCCAGCAGCCAAGAAGCCTGGGGAGGTCCCAATGAAAAACTGTTTTTT. This codes for CASSQEAWGGPNEKLFF. Combining the CDR3 with reference TRBV14 and TRBJ1-4 gives the whole variable domain EAGVTQFPSHSVIEKGQTVTLRCDPISGHDNLYWYRRVMGKEIKFLLHFVKESKQDESGMPNNRFLAERTGGTYSTLKVQPAELEDSGVYFCASSQEAWGGPNEKLFFGSGTQLSVL.

CDR3 loop: CAISGTVEAFF. The DNA of the CDR3 is TGTGCCATCAGTGGGACAGTTGAAGCTTTCTTT. The chain links TRBV10-3 to TRBJ1-1; possibly TRBD1 for D (6 bases). The V gene's germline CDR1 is ENHRY and CDR2 SYGVKD. The CDR3 consists of 11 residues. The ends were cut back, 4 bases at V and 7 bases at J, with 7 bases in the middle.

This chain connects TRBV9 to TRBJ2-7; weak D call: TRBD2 (5 bases). The CDR3 runs 11 residues. Looked up from germline, CDR1 is SGDLS and CDR2 is YYNGEE. The ends were cut back, 7 bases at V and 3 bases at J, with 8 bases in the middle. CDR3 residues: CASGRGYEQYF. CDR3 coding DNA: TGTGCCAGCGGCCGGGGCTACGAGCAGTACTTC.

The rearrangement links TRBV13 to TRBJ1-5; unclear D gene. Between the trimmed V and J ends, which lost 0 bases and 3 bases, there was a span of 6 bases. Germline assignment: CDR1 PRHDT and CDR2 FYEKMQ (reference sequence). The CDR3 consists of 14 residues. The CDR3 spells CASSLGQFNQPQHF. CDR3 bases: TGTGCCAGCAGCTTAGGTCAGTTCAATCAGCCCCAGCATTTT.

This sequence joins TRBV6-5 and TRBJ2-7, with 13 bases that match TRBD2. Germline V gives CDR1 MNHEY, CDR2 SVGAGI. The CDR3 extends over 16 amino acids. With V trimmed by 2 bases and J by 2 bases, 3 bases remained unmatched. CDR3 DNA: TGTGCCAGCAGTTACCGACTAGCGGGAGGAGCCTACGAGCAGTACTTC. Translating it yields CASSYRLAGGAYEQYF.

The rearrangement joins TRBV11-3 to TRBJ2-1; 11 bases fit TRBD1. This CDR3 spans 15 amino acids. V dropped 4 bases and J dropped 7; count of bases not matched to a gene: 6. CDR1 and CDR2 from the germline V gene are SGHNT and YENEEA. CDR3 amino acids: CASSYSGTGGNEQFF. The CDR3 bases are TGTGCCAGCAGCTACTCCGGGACAGGGGGGAATGAGCAGTTCTTC.

The rearrangement links TRBV28 to TRBJ2-1; TRBD2 agrees at 8 bases. The V segment lost 4 bases and the J segment 6 bases; nucleotides outside the gene matches: 8. The CDR3 consists of 15 residues. The V gene's germline CDR1 is MDHEN and CDR2 SYDVKM. The CDR3 loop reads CASSSTGTRANEQFF. The CDR3 bases are TGTGCCAGCAGTTCCACCGGGACTAGGGCCAATGAGCAGTTCTTC.

The V and J genes are TRBV27 and TRBJ2-7; 8 bases are shared with TRBD2. Germline V CDR1 and CDR2: MNHEY, SMNVEV (reference sequence). The V segment lost 5 bases and the J segment 3 bases; nucleotides outside the gene matches: 6. The CDR3 covers 14 residues. The CDR3 sequence: CASSPSGYYYEQYF. The CDR3 nucleotides read TGTGCCAGCAGTCCTAGCGGGTACTACTACGAGCAGTACTTC.

V gene TRBV4-1 combines with J gene TRBJ2-3, with D possibly being TRBD2 (6 bases). V was pared by 3 bases and J by 2 bases, with 21 bases between. The CDR3 length is 18 residues. Germline V CDR1 and CDR2: MGHRA, YSYEKL. The CDR3 is CASSHNRVRDSDTDTQYF. CDR3 nucleotide sequence: TGCGCCAGCAGCCATAACCGAGTCCGGGACTCAGACACAGATACGCAGTATTTT.

In its sample, this clone was seen once. The CDR3 reads CATSRGRARGSDEQFF. The CDR3 DNA is TGTGCCACCAGCAGAGGGAGGGCCAGGGGGAGCGATGAGCAGTTCTTC. The chain combines TRBV15 with TRBJ2-1; possibly TRBD1 for D (7 bases). Between the trimmed V and J ends, which lost 1 base and 8 bases, there was a span of 18 bases. Germline assignment: CDR1 LNHNV and CDR2 YYDKDF (reference sequence). The length of the CDR3 is 16 residues.

The chain links TRBV15 to TRBJ2-5; TRBD1 is a possible D gene (6 bases). The CDR3 loop spans 15 amino acids. CDR1 is LNHNV and CDR2 is YYDKDF in the germline V gene (reference sequence). The V end was cut by 4 bases, the J end by 5 bases, with 17 bases between. DNA for the CDR3: TGTGCCACCAGCACGGTACCAGGGGCCGGGGAGACCCAGTACTTC. The encoded protein is CATSTVPGAGETQYF.

This chain connects TRBV5-1 to TRBJ2-5; 9 nucleotides line up with TRBD1. Looked up from germline, CDR1 is SGHRS and CDR2 is YFSETQ. V was pared by 4 bases and J by 4 bases, with 8 bases of the junction left unmatched. The CDR3 is 15 amino acids. The CDR3 DNA reads TGCGCCAGCAGCCCCGAGGGACAGGGCCTAGAGACCCAGTACTTC. It yields the protein CASSPEGQGLETQYF.

This chain joins TRBV5-1 and TRBJ2-3; D gene uncertain. The CDR3 length is 14 residues. V shed 2 bases and J shed 4 bases, with 11 bases lying between them. Germline CDR1 and CDR2: SGHRS and YFSETQ. The CDR3 reads CASSFRQVPDTQYF. The CDR3 nucleotides read TGCGCCAGCAGCTTTCGACAAGTTCCAGATACGCAGTATTTT.

The chain joins TRBV6-1 to TRBJ2-4, with 10 nucleotides matching TRBD2. Per the germline V gene, CDR1 is MNHNS and CDR2 is SASEGT. The CDR3 totals 15 residues. V was clipped by 4 bases and J by 5 bases; unmatched bases: 5. The CDR3 region is CASSALAGAENIQYF. For the CDR3, the DNA is TGTGCCAGCAGTGCTCTAGCGGGAGCAGAAAACATTCAGTACTTC.

V gene TRBV28 combines with J gene TRBJ1-4; 8 bases are shared with TRBD1. The CDR3 consists of 15 residues. The V segment lost 7 bases and the J segment 8 bases; nucleotides outside the gene matches: 12. Germline values: CDR1 MDHEN, CDR2 SYDVKM. The CDR3 sequence: CASTFLQGGSEKLFF. CDR3 sequence (DNA): TGTGCCAGCACCTTCTTACAGGGGGGGAGCGAAAAACTGTTTTTT.

The V and J genes are TRBV5-5 and TRBJ2-1, with D perhaps TRBD2 (5 bases). The V gene's germline CDR1 is SGHKS and CDR2 YYEKEE (reference sequence). V was trimmed by 0 bases and J by 4 bases, leaving 11 bases between them. This CDR3 is built from 15 residues. CDR3 in DNA: TGTGCCAGCAGCTTGGCCTTTGGGAGTTACAATGAGCAGTTCTTC. Translating gives CASSLAFGSYNEQFF.